The source of this TCR beta chain is a study of CD8+CD57+ T cells in acquired aplastic anemia. Whoever was chosen for sequencing had shown CD8+CD57+ cell expansion by flow cytometry. Profiling that covered TCR beta VDJ and CDR3 relied on genomic DNA as its template. TCRdb passed the reads through MiXCR, listing each CDR3 protein once. The data show approximately 260,000 distinct CDR3 sequences, with 65% to 90% seen just once and roughly 42% held by the top ten. This clonotype was sampled from a human donor with aplastic anemia. The sample consisted of sorted CD4+, CD8+, or CD8+CD57+ T cells (not recorded which) from PBMCs.

The CDR3 nucleotides are TGTGCCAGCAGTCGGGGGGGGGCGCGCAATCAGCCCCAGCATTTT. Protein sequence: CASSRGGARNQPQHF. The chain combines TRBV28 with TRBJ1-5, with D tentatively TRBD1 (6 bases). Germline CDR1 MDHEN, CDR2 SYDVKM. Trimming took 5 bases from V and 2 from J, leaving 13 bases between them. The CDR3 sequence is 15 residues long.